The 24 T cell receptor beta chains below were found in one sample sequenced in a study of regulatory T cells in long-lasting Graves disease. This sample's time point: newly diagnosed GD, antithyroid drugs for less than 3 months. There was RNA extracted from PBMCs, and the TCR library was made from it. CDR3 regions were amplified by Arm-PCR using iRepertoire HTBI primers to build TCR beta libraries. TCRdb reanalysed the multiplex PCR reads using MiXCR and keeps one entry per CDR3 protein. The sample has a few hundred thousand distinct CDR3 sequences; 15% are singletons. This sample also appeared in a second study, on T cells in Graves' hyperthyroidism and ophthalmopathy.

This specimen was peripheral blood mononuclear cells (PBMCs), taken at new diagnosis, from a patient treated with antithyroid drugs. These receptors originate from a woman in her forties with Graves disease.

This clonotype was counted only a few times. The genes are TRBV20-1 and TRBJ2-5; 9 bases are a match to TRBD2. The V gene end was trimmed by 5 bases and the J gene end by 4 bases; junction bases not matched to a gene: 2. The CDR3 has 12 residues. Germline V gives CDR1 DFQATT, CDR2 SNEGSKA (reference sequence). CDR3 sequence (DNA): TGCAGTGCTTGGACTAGCGCAGAGACCCAGTACTTC. This sequence encodes CSAWTSAETQYF.

This rearrangement joins TRBV20-1 to TRBJ2-1, with 10 bases identical to TRBD2. The length of the CDR3 is 15 residues. V lost 3 bases, J lost 4 bases, and 6 bases stayed unmatched. In germline, CDR1 is DFQATT, CDR2 SNEGSKA (reference sequence). The CDR3 loop is CSARFGTSEYNEQFF. In DNA form, the CDR3 reads TGCAGTGCTAGGTTTGGGACTAGCGAATACAATGAGCAGTTCTTC.

Many counts were recorded for this clonotype. V and J are TRBV7-2 and TRBJ2-2; D is unresolved. The CDR3 length is 15 residues. Germline loops: CDR1 SGHTA, CDR2 FQGNSA. Trimming pared 6 bases from V and 4 bases from J, leaving 15 bases between. CDR3 nucleotide sequence: TGTGCCAGCAGTCCCGGGTTCTGGGGCACCGGGGAGCTGTTTTTT. Its translation: CASSPGFWGTGELFF.

This clonotype was recorded many times. The V gene is TRBV7-2, the J gene TRBJ2-7; maybe TRBD1 (6 bases). V lost 2 bases and J 7 bases, leaving 9 bases between the germline ends. The CDR3 extends over 12 amino acids. Germline V gene lookup returns CDR1 SGHTA and CDR2 FQGNSA. This CDR3 reads CASSLRGGEQYF. The DNA for the CDR3 is TGTGCCAGCAGCTTAAGAGGGGGAGAGCAGTACTTC.

This clonotype appeared a few times. The rearrangement links TRBV20-1 to TRBJ2-3, with 15 bases matching TRBD2. The CDR3 has 17 residues. V shed 6 bases and J 2 bases; nucleotides not matched to a gene: 9. Germline V gives CDR1 DFQATT, CDR2 SNEGSKA (reference sequence). The CDR3 DNA follows: TGCAGTGCGGGGGGACTAGCGGGAGGCCTCATCACAGATACGCAGTATTTT. It codes for CSAGGLAGGLITDTQYF.

This clonotype was detected once. This chain links TRBV5-8 with TRBJ1-2; 12 bases are a match to TRBD1. Germline V CDR1 and CDR2: SGHTS, YDEGEE. V was pared by 8 bases and J by 4 bases, with 18 bases of the junction left unmatched. The CDR3 length is 18 residues. CDR3 DNA: TGTGCCAGTCCCACTCTCCCGGGGGACAGGGGGCATCGCTATGGCTACACCTTC. This codes for CASPTLPGDRGHRYGYTF.

The chain has TRBV7-3 and TRBJ2-3; TRBD1 matches 12 bases. CDR3 length: 17 residues. Germline V CDR1 and CDR2: SGHTA, FQGTGA. With 9 bases clipped from V and 9 bases from J, the junction kept 19 bases outside the gene matches. This CDR3 is CASSPRPGQGARGTQYF. The CDR3 DNA sequence: TGTGCCAGTAGTCCACGACCGGGACAGGGGGCGCGAGGGACGCAGTATTTT. Complete variable domain (other parts from reference TRBV7-3 and TRBJ2-3): GAGVSQTPSNKVTEKGKYVELRCDPISGHTALYWYRQSLGQGPEFLIYFQGTGAADDSGLPNDRFFAVRPEGSVSTLKIQRTERGDSAVYLCASSPRPGQGARGTQYFGPGTRLTVL.

The genes are TRBV5-1 and TRBJ2-5, with D maybe TRBD1 (5 bases). Germline assignment: CDR1 SGHRS and CDR2 YFSETQ. The V gene lost 1 base and the J gene lost 2 bases, with 15 bases spanning the gap. The CDR3 loop spans 16 amino acids. DNA for the CDR3: TGCGCCAGCAGCTTGTATTCAAACCCAGGGCAAGAGACCCAGTACTTC. It is translated as CASSLYSNPGQETQYF.

Only a few counts were recorded for this clonotype. This chain connects TRBV24-1 to TRBJ2-3; 7 nucleotides match TRBD2. There are 18 residues in the CDR3. The V gene end was trimmed by 3 bases and the J gene end by 6 bases; junction bases not matched to a gene: 17. Germline lookup yields CDR1 KGHDR and CDR2 SFDVKD. The CDR3: CATSDPGTAGAPGDTQYF. The DNA of the CDR3 is TGTGCCACCAGTGATCCAGGGACGGCGGGAGCGCCTGGGGATACGCAGTATTTT.

This clonotype was seen at least ten times. The V call is TRBV5-1, the J call TRBJ1-6; D possibly corresponds to TRBD1 (5 bases). The CDR3 length is 14 residues. Trimming took 0 bases from V and 7 from J, leaving 8 bases between them. Germline lookup yields CDR1 SGHRS and CDR2 YFSETQ. CDR3 loop: CASSLATANSPLHF. In nucleotides, the CDR3 is TGCGCCAGCAGCTTGGCGACAGCAAATTCACCCCTCCACTTT.

This clonotype was counted only a few times. The rearrangement uses TRBV29-1 and TRBJ1-1; a possible D gene is TRBD1 (5 bases). The V and J ends lost 7 bases and 5 bases respectively, with 17 bases between them. Germline V gene data show CDR1 as SQVTM and CDR2 as ANQGSEA. The CDR3 sequence is 13 residues long. The CDR3 sequence: CSGGGLGRTEAFF. The DNA of the CDR3 is TGCAGCGGTGGGGGTTTGGGGAGGACTGAAGCTTTCTTT.

The chain couples TRBV10-3 to TRBJ2-3; the match to TRBD2 covers 16 bases. The CDR3 contains 16 residues. The junction had 4 bases not matched to a gene; V was cut back by 6 bases and J by 4 bases. Germline assignment: CDR1 ENHRY and CDR2 SYGVKD. In nucleotides, the CDR3 is TGTGCCATCAGGGGACTAGCGGGAGGGCCATCAGATACGCAGTATTTT. This sequence encodes CAIRGLAGGPSDTQYF.

In its sample, this clonotype was seen many times. The J gene is TRBJ1-5, the V gene TRBV6-2 or TRBV6-3; D may be TRBD1 (6 bases). The V end was cut by 0 bases, the J end by 5 bases, with 23 bases between. The length of the CDR3 is 19 residues. CDR1 MNHEY and CDR2 SVGEGT come from the germline V gene. CDR3 region: CASSYSKTLPRGYDQPQHF. DNA of the CDR3: TGTGCCAGCAGTTACTCGAAGACACTACCCAGGGGATACGATCAGCCCCAGCATTTT.

This clonotype was counted at least ten times. V and J are TRBV2 and TRBJ2-7; the D gene is possibly TRBD2 (5 bases). Trimming took off 5 bases at V and 7 bases at J, with 9 bases between the two ends. CDR3 length equals 11 residues. Germline lookup yields CDR1 SNHLY and CDR2 FYNNEI. CDR3 protein: CASSYSGEQYF. The CDR3 region has the DNA TGTGCCAGCAGTTACTCGGGAGAGCAGTACTTC.

CDR3 DNA sequence: TGTGCCACCAGTGATTCCCAACAGGGGAGCTCCTACAATGAGCAGTTCTTC. Translated, it gives CATSDSQQGSSYNEQFF. The chain couples TRBV24-1 to TRBJ2-1; 7 bases fit TRBD1. The CDR3 length is 17 residues. The J segment lost 0 bases and the V segment lost 2 bases, leaving 6 bases of the junction unmatched. CDR1 KGHDR and CDR2 SFDVKD come from the germline V gene.

This clonotype has a handful of counts. The chain recombines TRBV28 with TRBJ1-1; possibly TRBD1 for D (6 bases). This CDR3 region has 15 residues. Trimming cost V 7 bases and J 1 base, with 16 bases left between them. Per the germline V gene, CDR1 is MDHEN and CDR2 is SYDVKM. CDR3 in amino acids: CASTLGGARNTEAFF. The DNA for the CDR3 is TGTGCCAGCACCCTGGGGGGGGCAAGGAACACTGAAGCTTTCTTT.

This clonotype occurred many times. The gene calls are TRBV27 and TRBJ1-5, with 7 bases lining up with TRBD1. Trimming removed 6 bases from V and 6 bases from J; junction bases left unmatched: 11. The V gene's germline CDR1 is MNHEY and CDR2 SMNVEV (reference sequence). This CDR3 comprises 15 residues. This chain's CDR3 is CASRRGTEPAQPQHF. The CDR3 region has the DNA TGTGCCAGCAGGAGAGGGACAGAACCTGCTCAGCCCCAGCATTTT.

The sample holds many counts of this clonotype. The chain couples TRBV27 to TRBJ1-2; D is unresolved. V dropped 5 bases and J dropped 2 bases, with 9 bases sitting between them. The CDR3 is made up of 13 amino acids. Looked up from germline, CDR1 is MNHEY and CDR2 is SMNVEV (reference sequence). CDR3 coding DNA: TGTGCCAGCAGTCCCGCCACAAACTATGGCTACACCTTC. It codes for CASSPATNYGYTF.

At least ten counts were recorded for this clonotype. The V call is TRBV29-1, the J call TRBJ2-1; D ambiguous. Germline V gene data show CDR1 as SQVTM and CDR2 as ANQGSEA. Deletions cut 6 bases from V and 6 bases from J, with 9 bases between. This CDR3 comprises 11 residues. This chain's CDR3 is CSVSRSNEQFF. The CDR3 DNA sequence: TGCAGCGTGTCGCGGAGCAATGAGCAGTTCTTC.

At least ten counts were recorded for this clonotype. This rearrangement joins TRBV28 to TRBJ2-4; D is perhaps TRBD2 (5 bases). V was shortened by 3 bases and J by 9 bases, with 15 bases between the two germline ends. This CDR3 is 14 amino acids long. Germline CDR1 and CDR2: MDHEN and SYDVKM. DNA for the CDR3: TGTGCCAGCAGTTTTTCCGCCAAGGAGGCCATTCAGTACTTC. Translated: CASSFSAKEAIQYF. Using reference TRBV28 and TRBJ2-4 for the parts outside the CDR3, the full variable domain is DVKVTQSSRYLVKRTGEKVFLECVQDMDHENMFWYRQDPGLGLRLIYFSYDVKMKEKGDIPEGYSVSREKKERFSLILESASTNQTSMYLCASSFSAKEAIQYFGAGTRLSVL.

The gene calls are TRBV18 and TRBJ2-3; TRBD2 matches at 8 bases. This CDR3 has 17 residues. Looked up from germline, CDR1 is KGHSH and CDR2 is LQKENI. J was trimmed by 4 bases and V by 5 bases; bases with no gene match: 14. The CDR3 reads CASSIRMRAGAADTQYF. CDR3 DNA sequence: TGTGCCAGCTCAATAAGGATGCGAGCGGGGGCCGCAGATACGCAGTATTTT. Full variable domain (remainder filled in from reference TRBV18 and TRBJ2-3): NAGVMQNPRHLVRRRGQEARLRCSPMKGHSHVYWYRQLPEEGLKFMVYLQKENIIDESGMPKERFSAEFPKEGPSILRIQQVVRGDSAAYFCASSIRMRAGAADTQYFGPGTRLTVL.

Only a few counts were recorded for this clonotype. The chain has TRBV6-2 or TRBV6-3 and TRBJ2-7; the match to TRBD2 covers 10 bases. CDR1 MNHEY and CDR2 SVGEGT come from the germline V gene. V was clipped by 5 bases and J by 1 base; unmatched bases: 8. The CDR3 spans 16 residues. The CDR3 DNA follows: TGTGCCAGCAGTCCCCAAGCGGGAGGGGGGTCCTACGAGCAGTACTTC. Amino acids: CASSPQAGGGSYEQYF.

This clonotype was picked up many times. The rearrangement links TRBV5-1 to TRBJ1-1, with 8 positions matching TRBD1. The CDR3 length is 16 residues. CDR1 and CDR2 from the germline V gene are SGHRS and YFSETQ. J lost 5 bases, V lost 4 bases, and 13 bases had no gene match. The CDR3 sequence: CASSRGLGQGGTEAFF. As DNA, the CDR3 is TGCGCCAGCAGCCGGGGGCTCGGACAGGGTGGAACTGAAGCTTTCTTT. Supplemented by reference TRBV5-1 and TRBJ1-1, the full variable domain reads KAGVTQTPRYLIKTRGQQVTLSCSPISGHRSVSWYQQTPGQGLQFLFEYFSETQRNKGNFPGRFSGRQFSNSRSEMNVSTLELGDSALYLCASSRGLGQGGTEAFFGQGTRLTVV.

This clonotype was detected ten times or more. CDR3: CSARGGSYEQYF. Here the CDR3 DNA reads TGCAGTGCGAGGGGGGGATCCTACGAGCAGTACTTC. The V and J genes are TRBV20-1 and TRBJ2-7; possibly TRBD2 for D (7 bases). The CDR3 is made up of 12 amino acids. Germline V CDR1 and CDR2: DFQATT, SNEGSKA (reference sequence). Deletions cut 6 bases from V and 1 base from J, with 10 bases between.